This T cell receptor (beta chain) is drawn from a study of T-cell memory formation after mild COVID-19. The wider study: Largely donor-specific sequence clusters came from a couple of donors. Notes on the study in general: CD8+ contracting clones occupied EMRA, while CD4+ ones occupied mainly CM and EM.

TCRdb re-called the 5' RACE reads through MiXCR, storing one row per CDR3 protein. The sample contains hundreds of thousands of distinct CDR3 sequences, approximately 15% of which appear only once. Comment on this clonotype: Antigen: not known.

Germline V lookup: CDR1 SGHNT, CDR2 YENEEA. Between the trimmed V and J ends, which lost 1 base and 6 bases, there was a span of 10 bases. CDR3 length: 14 amino acids. Specimen: PBMCs or a T cell subset sorted from them (not recorded which). V gene TRBV11-3 combines with J gene TRBJ2-1; D is undetermined. This receptor was taken from a man between 18 and 29 years old who had mild COVID-19 (a few samples of this study predate the infection). Cell type and time point are not known. DNA for the CDR3: TGTGCCAGCAGCTTAGTTGGCTATTCCAATGAGCAGTTCTTC. As protein: CASSLVGYSNEQFF.